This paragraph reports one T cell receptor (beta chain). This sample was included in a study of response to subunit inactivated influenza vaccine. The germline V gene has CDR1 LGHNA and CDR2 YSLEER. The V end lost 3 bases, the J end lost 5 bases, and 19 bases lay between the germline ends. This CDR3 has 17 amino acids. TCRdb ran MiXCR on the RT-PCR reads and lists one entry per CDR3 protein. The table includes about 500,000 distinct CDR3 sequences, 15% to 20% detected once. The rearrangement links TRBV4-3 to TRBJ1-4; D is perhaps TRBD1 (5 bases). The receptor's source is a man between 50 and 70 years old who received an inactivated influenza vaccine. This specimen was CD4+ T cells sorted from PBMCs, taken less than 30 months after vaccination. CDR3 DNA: TGCGCCAGCAGCCAGGTTCCGGTCGGGACGGTGAATGAAAAACTGTTTTTT. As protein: CASSQVPVGTVNEKLFF.